This T cell receptor (beta chain) was sequenced for a study of graft-versus-host responses after intestinal transplantation. Across the study: Multivisceral, liver-intestinal, or isolated intestinal grafts were transplanted into recipients. All of the recipients had induction that used anti-thymocyte globulin, then tacrolimus and steroids for about 3 years. Study-level points and caveats: GvH clones detected in recipient marrow included some appearing first in ileum or blood. Early post-transplant HvG declines tracked with peak circulating GvH clone levels.

As for this clone: The antigen is undetermined.

CDR3 length: 16 amino acids. The V gene's germline CDR1 is SGHAT and CDR2 FQNNGV. Unmatched junction bases numbered 14, after V lost 5 bases and J lost 4 bases. Method: immunoSEQ multiplex PCR; TCRdb's copy keeps in-frame clones and lacks some. Here the sample spans roughly 28,000 clones, roughly 85% being singletons. The genes are TRBV11-2 and TRBJ2-7; 7 bases fit TRBD1. The sample was PBMCs, taken around 61 weeks after intestinal transplantation. This sequence originates from a human patient who received an intestinal transplant, so some T cells may come from the graft donor. The DNA for the CDR3 is TGTGCCAGCAGCATCCGGACAGGTCGGTCTCGGTACGAGCAGTACTTC. Residues: CASSIRTGRSRYEQYF.